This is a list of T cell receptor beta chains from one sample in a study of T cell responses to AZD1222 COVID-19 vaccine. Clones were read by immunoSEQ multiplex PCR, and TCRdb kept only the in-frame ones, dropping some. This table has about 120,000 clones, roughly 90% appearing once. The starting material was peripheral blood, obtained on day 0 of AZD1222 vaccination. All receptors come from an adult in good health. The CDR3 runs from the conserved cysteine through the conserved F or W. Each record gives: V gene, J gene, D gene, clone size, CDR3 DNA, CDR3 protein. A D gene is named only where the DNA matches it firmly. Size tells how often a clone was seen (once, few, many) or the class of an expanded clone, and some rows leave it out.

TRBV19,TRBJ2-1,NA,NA,TGTGCCAGTAGCGGATATGAGCAGTTCTTC,CASSGYEQFF
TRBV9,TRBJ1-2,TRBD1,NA,TGTGCCAGCAGCCCGCGACCCCTACAGGGGGGCTATGGCTACACCTTC,CASSPRPLQGGYGYTF
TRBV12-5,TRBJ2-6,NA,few,TGTGCTAGTGCCCGGACCCGGGACACGCTAAAGGTCCTGACTTTC,CASARTRDTLKVLTF
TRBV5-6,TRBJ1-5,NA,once,TGTGCCAGCAGCAGCTCGGGGGGAAGGAGCAATCAGCCCCAGCATTTT,CASSSSGGRSNQPQHF
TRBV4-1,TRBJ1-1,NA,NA,TGCGCCAGCAGCAGTACGGGAGCTGCGACGGGAGGGGACACTGAAGCTTTCTTT,CASSSTGAATGGDTEAFF
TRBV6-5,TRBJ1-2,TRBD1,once,TGTGCCAGCAGTTACTCAGGGACAGGGGCTAACTATGGCTACACCTTC,CASSYSGTGANYGYTF
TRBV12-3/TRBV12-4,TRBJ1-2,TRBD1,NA,TGTGCCAGCAGTAAGGACAGGCTTGGTGGCTACACCTTC,CASSKDRLGGYTF
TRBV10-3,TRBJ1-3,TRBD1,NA,TGTGCCACATTTGACAGGGACGGTGGAAACACCATATATTTT,CATFDRDGGNTIYF
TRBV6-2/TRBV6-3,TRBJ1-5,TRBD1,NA,TGTGCCAGCAGTTACGGGACAGGGGGGCAGCCCCAGCATTTT,CASSYGTGGQPQHF
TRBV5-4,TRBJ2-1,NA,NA,TGTGCCAGCTCTGTGGGGGGGGCTTACAATGAGCAGTTCTTC,CASSVGGAYNEQFF
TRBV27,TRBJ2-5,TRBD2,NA,TGTGCCAGCAGTTCCCGCCCCCGGGGACTAGCGGAGATGGCCCAGTACTTC,CASSSRPRGLAEMAQYF
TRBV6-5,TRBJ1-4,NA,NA,TGTGCCAGCAGTTACTCGGGGGCTGCAACTAATGAAAAACTGTTTTTT,CASSYSGAATNEKLFF
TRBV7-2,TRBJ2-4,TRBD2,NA,TGTGCCAGCAGCTCGGCTGCGCTAGCGGCGAACATTCAGTACTTC,CASSSAALAANIQYF
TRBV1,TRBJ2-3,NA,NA,TGCACCAGCAGCCACCTCCCCGGGCAGCGGGGGGCGGAGAGCACAGATACGCAGTATTTT,CTSSHLPGQRGAESTDTQYF
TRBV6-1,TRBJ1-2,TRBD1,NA,TGTGCCAGCAGTGAAGCGCCGGGGACAGCTCCTCGAGGAAACTATGGCTACACCTTC,CASSEAPGTAPRGNYGYTF
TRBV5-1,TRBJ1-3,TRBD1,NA,TGCGCCAGCAGCCCGGGACAGGATGGAAACACCATATATTTT,CASSPGQDGNTIYF
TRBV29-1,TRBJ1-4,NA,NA,TGCAGCGCTCGGGACGGTAATGAAAAACTGTTTTTT,CSARDGNEKLFF
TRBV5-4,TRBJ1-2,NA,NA,TGTGCCAGCAGCGTGGACGGGAACTATGGCTACACCTTC,CASSVDGNYGYTF
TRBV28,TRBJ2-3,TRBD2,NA,TGTGCCAGCAGTACTCTAGCGGGGGGCACAGATACGCAGTATTTT,CASSTLAGGTDTQYF
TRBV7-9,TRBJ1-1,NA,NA,TGTGCCAGCAGCAGGGACACCACTGAAGCTTTCTTT,CASSRDTTEAFF
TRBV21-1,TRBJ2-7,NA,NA,TGTGCCAGCAGCCCCCCTTGGCCCCCCTACGAGCAGTACTTC,CASSPPWPPYEQYF
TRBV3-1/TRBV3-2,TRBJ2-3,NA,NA,TGTGCCAGCAGCCAAAGCACAGATACGCAGTATTTT,CASSQSTDTQYF
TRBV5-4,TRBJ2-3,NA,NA,TGTGCCAGCAGCTTGGATCGCCCCGATACGCAGTATTTT,CASSLDRPDTQYF
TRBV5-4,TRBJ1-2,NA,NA,TGTGCCAGCAGCGCCGTAAAGGGCAGTTATGGCTACACCTTC,CASSAVKGSYGYTF
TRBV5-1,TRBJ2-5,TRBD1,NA,TGCGCCAGCACCTGGGACAGCCAAGAGACCCAGTACTTC,CASTWDSQETQYF
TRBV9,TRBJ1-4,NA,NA,TGTGCCAGCGGAATTGACTTAACTAATGAAAAACTGTTTTTT,CASGIDLTNEKLFF
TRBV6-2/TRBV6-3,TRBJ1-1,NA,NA,TGTGCCAGCAGTTACCTGCACAGGAACACTGAAGCTTTCTTT,CASSYLHRNTEAFF
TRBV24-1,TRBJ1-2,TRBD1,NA,TGTGCCACCAGTGACCAGGGGGCGAGGGGCTACACCTTC,CATSDQGARGYTF
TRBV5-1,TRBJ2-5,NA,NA,TGCGCCAGCAGCTGGCGGGACAGCCAAGAGACCCAGTACTTC,CASSWRDSQETQYF
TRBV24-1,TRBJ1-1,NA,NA,TGTGCCACCCGGGGGGAGAACACTGAAGCTTTCTTT,CATRGENTEAFF
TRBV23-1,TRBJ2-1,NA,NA,TGCGCCAGCAGTCACCCCCACTCCTACAATGAGCAGTTCTTC,CASSHPHSYNEQFF
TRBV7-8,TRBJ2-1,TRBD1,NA,TGTGCCAGCAGCTTAATAGGGACAGGGGCGGGCGGTGAGCAGTTCTTC,CASSLIGTGAGGEQFF
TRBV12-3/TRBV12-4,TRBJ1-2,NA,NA,TGTGCCAGCAGTGGCCAGTATGGCTACACCTTC,CASSGQYGYTF
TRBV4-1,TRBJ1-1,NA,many,TGCGCCAGCAGCCTCGGGACCGGAGGGGCTGAAGCTTTCTTT,CASSLGTGGAEAFF
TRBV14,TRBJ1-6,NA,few,TGTGCCAGCAGCCAAGATCTTGTTACAGGGCGAAGTTCACCCCTCCACTTT,CASSQDLVTGRSSPLHF
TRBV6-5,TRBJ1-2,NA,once,TGTGCCAGCAGTTACTCGACAGTAGGACAGGGCTACACCTTC,CASSYSTVGQGYTF
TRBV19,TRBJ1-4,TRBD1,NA,TGTGCCAGTAGTTCGGGACAGGGGGTCTCAGCTAATGAAAAACTGTTTTTT,CASSSGQGVSANEKLFF
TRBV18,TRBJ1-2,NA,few,TGTGCCAGCTCACCCAAAGAAACCTGGGGAAGTTTGGGCTACACCTTC,CASSPKETWGSLGYTF
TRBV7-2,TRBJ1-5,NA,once,TGTGCCAGCAGCTTACTATGGGGGCTGGGACAGCCCCAGCATTTT,CASSLLWGLGQPQHF
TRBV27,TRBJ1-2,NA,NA,TGTGCCAGCAGTTCCGGGGCCGACCGAATCTATGGCTACACCTTC,CASSSGADRIYGYTF
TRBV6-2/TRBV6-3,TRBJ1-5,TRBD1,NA,TGTGCCAGCAGTAACGACCTTCAACAGGGGGGTAACAATCAGCCCCAGCATTTT,CASSNDLQQGGNNQPQHF
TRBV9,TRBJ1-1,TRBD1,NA,TGTGCCAGCAGCGATCCGACAGGGGGCGAGCCCACTGAAGCTTTCTTT,CASSDPTGGEPTEAFF
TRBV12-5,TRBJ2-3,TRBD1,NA,TGTGCTAGTGGTTCCCCCTTCGGACAGGAGAACACAGATACGCAGTATTTT,CASGSPFGQENTDTQYF
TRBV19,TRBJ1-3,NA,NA,TGTGCCAGTAGTATGGGAGGCGGAGGAAACACCATATATTTT,CASSMGGGGNTIYF
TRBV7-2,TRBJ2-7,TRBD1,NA,TGTGCCAGCAGGAGTACGGGGACAGATATCCACGAGCAGTACTTC,CASRSTGTDIHEQYF
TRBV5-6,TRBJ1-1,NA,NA,TGTGCCAGCAGCTTTCCAGGGGAGACTGAAGCTTTCTTT,CASSFPGETEAFF
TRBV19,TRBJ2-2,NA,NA,TGTGCCAGTACGCCAAGGGGCAACACCGGGGAGCTGTTTTTT,CASTPRGNTGELFF
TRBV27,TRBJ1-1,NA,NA,TGTGCCAGCAGTTTTTTTGGCGAACAAGCGAACACTGAAGCTTTCTTT,CASSFFGEQANTEAFF
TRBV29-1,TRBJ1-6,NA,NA,TGCAGCGTGACAGTAACGGAAGGTTCACCCCTCCACTTT,CSVTVTEGSPLHF
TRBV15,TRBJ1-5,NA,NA,TGTGCCACCAGCACATTCCTGGGGGGTAATCAGCCCCAGCATTTT,CATSTFLGGNQPQHF
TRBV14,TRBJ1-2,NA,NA,TGTGCCAGCAGCCAAGATGTGAGGGATAAAGGTCGTAACTATGGCTACACCTTC,CASSQDVRDKGRNYGYTF
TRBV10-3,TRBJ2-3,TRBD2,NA,TGTGCCATCAGTACTCTCGGGGGGGCGAGCACAGATACGCAGTATTTT,CAISTLGGASTDTQYF
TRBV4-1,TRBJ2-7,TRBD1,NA,TGCGCCAGCAGCCAGCCCGGACAGGGGGGCGAGCAGTACTTC,CASSQPGQGGEQYF
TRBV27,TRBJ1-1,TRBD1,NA,TGTGCCAGCAGTTTAAATCTTCAGGGGGCAGGATGGGACACTGAAGCTTTCTTT,CASSLNLQGAGWDTEAFF
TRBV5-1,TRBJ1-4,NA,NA,TGCGCCAGCAGCTTGGGACAGAGGGAAAAACTGTTTTTT,CASSLGQREKLFF
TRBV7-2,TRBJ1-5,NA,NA,TGTGCCAGCAGCTCAGAGACACTTTTAGAGCGGCCCCAGCATTTT,CASSSETLLERPQHF
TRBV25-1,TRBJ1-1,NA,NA,TGTGCATCGACGGAGTCGAACACTGAAGCTTTCTTT,CASTESNTEAFF
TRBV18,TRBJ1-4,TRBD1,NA,TGTGCCAGCTCACCACAGGGGCCGGGGACAGGGGGCCTGAATGAAAAACTGTTTTTT,CASSPQGPGTGGLNEKLFF
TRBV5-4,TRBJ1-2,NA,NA,TGTGCCAGCAGCTTTAACGGGGATGGCTACACCTTC,CASSFNGDGYTF
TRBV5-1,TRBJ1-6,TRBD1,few,TGCGCCAGCCGACCGACAGGGGGCAATAATAATTCACCCCTCCACTTT,CASRPTGGNNNSPLHF